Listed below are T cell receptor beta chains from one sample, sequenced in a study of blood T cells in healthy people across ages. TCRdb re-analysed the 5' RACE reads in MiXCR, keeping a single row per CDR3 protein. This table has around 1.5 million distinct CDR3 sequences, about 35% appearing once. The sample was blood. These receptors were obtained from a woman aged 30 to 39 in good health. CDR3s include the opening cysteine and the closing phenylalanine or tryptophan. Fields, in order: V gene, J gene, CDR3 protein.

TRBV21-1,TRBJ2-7,CASSKVRGRKGYEQYF
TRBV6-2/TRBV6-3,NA,CASSYSPQGVNEQYF
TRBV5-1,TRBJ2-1,CASSSGVGAGSSYNEQFF
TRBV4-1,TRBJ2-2,CASSHQAHANTGELFF
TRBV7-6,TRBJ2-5,CASSSHTGLDGRTQYF
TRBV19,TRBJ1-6,CASSIEGGYNSPLHF
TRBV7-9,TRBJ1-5,CASSLGGSGSRGNQPQHF
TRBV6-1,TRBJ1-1,CASIQQVGGAEAFF
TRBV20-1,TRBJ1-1,CSAFRGTEAFF
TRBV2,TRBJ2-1,CASSGTLKGEQFF
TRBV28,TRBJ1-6,CASREILNDYSPPHF
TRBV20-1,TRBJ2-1,CSAYGISGTSEQFF
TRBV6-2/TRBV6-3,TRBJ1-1,CASSRGLSLLMNTEAFF
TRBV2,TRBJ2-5,CASSQDLGKGTQYF
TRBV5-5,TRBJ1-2,CASSHLRDGAYGYTF
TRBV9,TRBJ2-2,CACSSGSTGELFF
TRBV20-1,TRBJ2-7,CSAAIAERRSPYEQYF
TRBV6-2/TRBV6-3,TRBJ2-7,CASGSLAEYNEQYF
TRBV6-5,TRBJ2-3,CAGSYGDLAGGTDTQYF
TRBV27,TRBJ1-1,CASSLSREELRRDAFF
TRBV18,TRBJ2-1,CASSPQGGSYYNEQFF
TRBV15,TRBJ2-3,CATSRDKGNTQYF
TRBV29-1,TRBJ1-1,CSVQSGDTEAFF
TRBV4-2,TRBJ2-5,CASSQDPGRGETQYF
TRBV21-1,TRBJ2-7,CASSKVTSVSYEQYF
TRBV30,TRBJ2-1,CAWSVRQGTYNEQFF
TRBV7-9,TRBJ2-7,CASGSLAGGGEQYF
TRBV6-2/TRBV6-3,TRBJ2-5,CASSKSGQETQYF
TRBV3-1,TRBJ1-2,CASTASGFYGYTF
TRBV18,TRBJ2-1,CASSPLQSSYNEQFF
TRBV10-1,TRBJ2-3,CASSDDFGVFGTDTQYF
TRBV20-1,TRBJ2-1,CSARELAALSFGEQFF
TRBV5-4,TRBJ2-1,CASSLGGVRRDNEQFF
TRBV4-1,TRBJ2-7,CASSQGPGQPPYEQYF
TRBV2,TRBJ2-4,CASSDAGKNIQYF